The source of this T cell receptor (beta chain) is a study of breast tumors, draining lymph nodes, adjacent tissues. The ends lost 1 base at V and 5 bases at J; junction bases unmatched: 4. The CDR3 length is 15 residues. The germline V gene encodes CDR1 SGHDN and CDR2 FVKESK. Notes on the study in general: Tumors had less TCR diversity than lymph nodes, more than nontumor tissue.

A remark on this clonotype: Its antigen is currently unknown. A much larger clone lies a single base off, so this may be a read error.

Each CDR3 protein gets one entry after TCRdb re-called the multiplex PCR reads with MiXCR. The sample records about 35,000 distinct CDR3 sequences, roughly 36% being singletons. The sample taken for sequencing was breast tumor tissue. This chain uses TRBV14 with TRBJ2-2, with 7 bases that match TRBD2. The sequence was obtained from a female donor with breast cancer. Some clones in this sample may be carry-over from other donors' samples. The CDR3 nucleotides are TGTGCCAGCAGCCAAGTCGGGGGGAGAACCGGGGAGCTGTTTTTT. Protein sequence: CASSQVGGRTGELFF.